The 10 T cell receptor beta chains in this list originate from one sample, sequenced in a study of long-term antiretroviral therapy in people with HIV. Survey-level immunoSEQ v3.0 assays were run. The protocol was immunoSEQ multiplex PCR, while the TCRdb copy is restricted to in-frame clones and leaves out a portion. The sample lists 2,500 to 3,000 clones, more than 65% occurring once. The specimen was unsorted PBMCs, collected 0.4 years before starting antiretroviral therapy. The origin of the receptors is a middle-aged woman with HIV.

The chain combines TRBV9 with TRBJ2-5, with TRBD2 matching over 8 bases. Germline lookup yields CDR1 SGDLS and CDR2 YYNGEE. V gave up 0 bases and J gave up 2 bases; unmatched junction bases: 18. CDR3 length equals 20 residues. CDR3 sequence: CASSVAAGLVRHSGQETQYF. The CDR3, as DNA: TGTGCCAGCAGCGTAGCCGCGGGACTAGTACGCCATAGTGGACAAGAGACCCAGTACTTC.

The chain joins TRBV5-8 to TRBJ2-7, with D possibly being TRBD1 or TRBD2 (7 bases each). There are 14 residues in the CDR3. Trimming pared 2 bases from V and 2 bases from J, leaving 11 bases between. The germline CDR1 and CDR2 sequences are SGHTS and YDEGEE. CDR3 protein: CASSFQGGTYEQYF. CDR3 in DNA: TGTGCCAGCAGCTTTCAGGGGGGGACCTACGAGCAGTACTTC.

The sample holds a few counts of this clone. The chain recombines TRBV6-5 with TRBJ2-7; the match to TRBD1 covers 7 bases. There are 15 residues in the CDR3. V dropped 0 bases and J dropped 1; count of bases not matched to a gene: 3. Germline CDR1 is MNHEY and CDR2 is SVGAGI. Here the CDR3 DNA reads TGTGCCAGCAGTTACTCCTACAGGGGTTCCTACGAGCAGTACTTC. It is translated as CASSYSYRGSYEQYF.

The V call is TRBV4-1, the J call TRBJ2-2; no firm D call. Germline assignment: CDR1 MGHRA and CDR2 YSYEKL. V was pared by 1 base and J by 2 bases, with 11 bases between. This CDR3 is 16 amino acids long. The CDR3 loop is CASSQGPELNTGELFF. The CDR3 DNA is TGCGCCAGCAGCCAAGGTCCAGAGCTTAACACCGGGGAGCTGTTTTTT.

The chain has TRBV5-4 and TRBJ2-1; D not certain. The CDR3 spans 16 residues. The ends were cut back, 0 bases at V and 0 bases at J, with 10 bases in the middle. Germline values: CDR1 SGHNT, CDR2 YYREEE (reference sequence). The CDR3 is CASSLGSPSSYNEQFF. For the CDR3, the DNA is TGTGCCAGCAGCTTGGGTTCCCCGAGCTCCTACAATGAGCAGTTCTTC.

This rearrangement joins TRBV9 to TRBJ1-1; D ambiguous. The germline gives CDR1 SGDLS, CDR2 YYNGEE. The V end lost 4 bases, the J end lost 4 bases, and 8 bases lay between the germline ends. The CDR3 covers 12 residues. CDR3 sequence reads: CASSPRGTEAFF. CDR3 sequence (DNA): TGTGCCAGCAGCCCACGAGGCACTGAAGCTTTCTTT.

The V and J genes are TRBV11-2 and TRBJ1-2, with D hard to call. CDR1 and CDR2 from the germline V gene are SGHAT and FQNNGV. Trimming took off 1 base at V and 12 bases at J, with 15 bases between the two ends. The CDR3 sequence is 13 residues long. The CDR3 sequence: CASSLAFGMVDTF. In nucleotides, the CDR3 is TGTGCCAGCAGCTTAGCGTTCGGGATGGTGGACACCTTC.

This chain uses TRBV11-2 with TRBJ2-7; no definite D call. Germline V CDR1 and CDR2: SGHAT, FQNNGV. The CDR3 is made up of 13 amino acids. Trimming took 1 base from V and 0 from J, leaving 4 bases between them. CDR3 sequence (DNA): TGTGCCAGCAGCTTAGGATACTCCTACGAGCAGTACTTC. Its translation: CASSLGYSYEQYF.

The CDR3 here is CASSFPSGRLETQYF. In DNA, the CDR3 is TGTGCCAGCAGCTTCCCTAGCGGGAGGTTGGAGACCCAGTACTTC. The rearrangement links TRBV5-4 to TRBJ2-5; 11 bases match TRBD2. The CDR3 contains 15 residues. V gave up 2 bases and J gave up 5 bases; unmatched junction bases: 5. The germline CDR1 and CDR2 sequences are SGHNT and YYREEE (reference sequence).

This clone was counted between two and nine times. This sequence joins TRBV4-1 and TRBJ1-5, with D uncertain. Germline V gene lookup returns CDR1 MGHRA and CDR2 YSYEKL. The CDR3 length is 14 residues. Trimming left V 2 bases short and J 6 bases short, with 11 bases between. The CDR3, as DNA: TGCGCCAGCAGCCAAACCCAAGATCCTCAGCCCCAGCATTTT. Protein: CASSQTQDPQPQHF.